A single sample gave rise to the 22 T cell receptor beta chains below, sequenced in a study of shared clonotypes between healthy human individuals. Generated by immunoSEQ multiplex PCR, the TCRdb table keeps only in-frame clones and is missing some. The sample holds around 510,000 clones; about 80% are singletons and the top ten take around 12%. Sequenced sample: PBMCs. Source of these receptors: a woman between 35 and 50 years old in good health. Some clones in this sample may be carry-over from other donors' samples.

The genes are TRBV7-3 and TRBJ2-7, with 8 bases aligning to TRBD1. The germline CDR1 and CDR2 sequences are SGHTA and FQGTGA. The trim removed 5 bases at V and 7 bases at J, leaving 7 bases unmatched. This CDR3 spans 13 amino acids. The CDR3 DNA reads TGTGCCAGCAGCACGACAGGGGTGGGAGAGCAGTACTTC. Residues: CASSTTGVGEQYF.

In its sample, this clone was seen once. The chain recombines TRBV7-8 with TRBJ2-1; D perhaps matches TRBD2 (5 bases). Germline V lookup: CDR1 SGHVS, CDR2 FQNEAQ. The V end was cut by 0 bases, the J end by 4 bases, with 10 bases between. The CDR3 sequence is 15 residues long. CDR3 sequence reads: CASSLAPGWYNEQFF. The CDR3 DNA reads as TGTGCCAGCAGCTTAGCGCCGGGGTGGTACAATGAGCAGTTCTTC.

V gene TRBV6-5 combines with J gene TRBJ2-5; D uncertain. TRBJ2-7 explains the end of the DNA better; the J call may be wrong. The CDR3 is 11 residues long. Germline CDR1 is MNHEY and CDR2 is SVGAGI. The CDR3 sequence: CASSQAHEQYF. The DNA of the CDR3 is TGTGCCAGCAGTCAGGCCCACGAGCAGTACTTC.

V and J are TRBV30 and TRBJ2-3; 14 bases align to TRBD2. Germline V gives CDR1 GTSNPN, CDR2 SVGIG (reference sequence). This CDR3 has 17 amino acids. V shed 3 bases, J shed 6 bases, and the junction held 11 bases outside the gene matches. The CDR3 loop reads CAWSSLGTSGSLDTQYF. Here the CDR3 DNA reads TGTGCCTGGAGCAGCCTAGGGACTAGCGGGAGTCTTGATACGCAGTATTTT. The full variable domain, in which reference TRBV30 and TRBJ2-3 provide the parts outside the CDR3, is SQTIHQWPATLVQPVGSPLSLECTVEGTSNPNLYWYRQAAGRGLQLLFYSVGIGQISSEVPQNLSASRPQDRQFILSSKKLLLSDSGFYLCAWSSLGTSGSLDTQYFGPGTRLTVL.

The chain recombines TRBV7-8 with TRBJ2-1, with 7 bases matching TRBD1. V gave up 3 bases and J gave up 8 bases; unmatched junction bases: 4. Germline CDR1 reads SGHVS; CDR2 reads FQNEAQ. The length of the CDR3 is 13 residues. The CDR3 spells CASSLNRGDEQFF. CDR3 DNA: TGTGCCAGCAGCTTGAACAGGGGAGATGAGCAGTTCTTC.

V and J are TRBV28 and TRBJ2-1, with TRBD2 identical over 8 bases. In germline, CDR1 is MDHEN, CDR2 SYDVKM. The CDR3 is 14 amino acids. V trimming: 8 bases; J trimming: 6 bases; junction bases outside the gene matches: 9. For the CDR3, the DNA is TGTGCCAGCTGCGGCGGGAGGATTTTCAATGAGCAGTTCTTC. It codes for CASCGGRIFNEQFF.

J is TRBJ2-7 and V is TRBV10-3, with D hard to call. V lost 6 bases, J lost 2 bases, and 11 bases lay in between. Germline V lookup: CDR1 ENHRY, CDR2 SYGVKD. The CDR3 is 13 amino acids. The CDR3 DNA reads as TGTGCCATCAGGGGCACTACTACCTACGAGCAGTACTTC. Protein sequence: CAIRGTTTYEQYF.

This chain connects TRBV28 to TRBJ1-5; no reliable D call. Germline V CDR1 and CDR2: MDHEN, SYDVKM. The germline V and J ends were trimmed by 5 bases and 9 bases, with 14 bases remaining between them. The CDR3 extends over 13 amino acids. CDR3 residues: CASSETGFGPQHF. The CDR3 nucleotides are TGTGCCAGCAGTGAGACGGGCTTTGGGCCCCAGCATTTT.

The gene calls are TRBV6-1 and TRBJ1-2, with 10 bases matching TRBD1. In germline, CDR1 is MNHNS, CDR2 SASEGT. The V gene end was trimmed by 8 bases and the J gene end by 7 bases; junction bases not matched to a gene: 10. The CDR3 length is 14 residues. CDR3 nucleotides: TGTGCCAGCTCACCGGGACAGGGGAGTTCTGGCTACACCTTC. Its translation is CASSPGQGSSGYTF.

This CDR3 reads CAISERDGGAFF. The CDR3 DNA sequence: TGTGCCATCAGTGAGCGGGACGGGGGAGCTTTCTTT. The V call is TRBV10-3, the J call TRBJ1-1, with a tentative D call TRBD1 (5 bases). The germline V gene has CDR1 ENHRY and CDR2 SYGVKD. The CDR3 covers 12 residues. V was trimmed by 2 bases and J by 10 bases, leaving 11 bases between them.

The chain links TRBV4-1 to TRBJ2-1, with 9 positions matching TRBD2. The germline V gene encodes CDR1 MGHRA and CDR2 YSYEKL. V was clipped by 7 bases and J by 5 bases; unmatched bases: 15. The CDR3 contains 17 residues. In DNA form, the CDR3 reads TGCGCCAGCAAACCCTCGTTAGGTAGCGGGGGTAACAATGAGCAGTTCTTC. Protein: CASKPSLGSGGNNEQFF.

This clone appeared a single time. DNA for the CDR3: TGTGCCAGTAGTATATGGGCTACGGATGAGCAGTTCTTC. Translating gives CASSIWATDEQFF. The chain recombines TRBV19 with TRBJ2-1; D is uncertain. The CDR3 loop spans 13 amino acids. V shed 2 bases and J shed 8 bases, with 10 bases lying between them. The germline V gene encodes CDR1 LNHDA and CDR2 SQIVND (reference sequence). Filled out from reference TRBV19 and TRBJ2-1, the complete variable domain reads DGGITQSPKYLFRKEGQNVTLSCEQNLNHDAMYWYRQDPGQGLRLIYYSQIVNDFQKGDIAEGYSVSREKKESFPLTVTSAQKNPTAFYLCASSIWATDEQFFGPGTRLTVL.

The rearrangement links TRBV27 to TRBJ2-3; maybe TRBD1 (7 bases). Deletions cut 5 bases from V and 2 bases from J, with 14 bases between. The germline V gene encodes CDR1 MNHEY and CDR2 SMNVEV (reference sequence). CDR3 length: 15 residues. DNA of the CDR3: TGTGCCAGCAGTCAGGGGGGACTCGACACAGATACGCAGTATTTT. Its protein is CASSQGGLDTDTQYF.

The chain combines TRBV19 with TRBJ2-3; TRBD2 agrees at 7 bases. This CDR3 comprises 16 residues. With 5 bases clipped from V and 0 bases from J, the junction kept 8 bases outside the gene matches. Germline V lookup: CDR1 LNHDA, CDR2 SQIVND (reference sequence). The CDR3 nucleotides read TGTGCCAGTAGTCCAAAGCGGGGCTCTAGCACAGATACGCAGTATTTT. Translated, it gives CASSPKRGSSTDTQYF.

The rearrangement joins TRBV18 to TRBJ2-3; TRBD2 agrees at 11 bases. The length of the CDR3 is 15 residues. The germline V gene encodes CDR1 KGHSH and CDR2 LQKENI. With 6 bases clipped from V and 2 bases from J, the junction kept 4 bases outside the gene matches. This chain's CDR3 is CASSPSGRITDTQYF. The CDR3 nucleotides read TGTGCCAGCTCGCCTAGCGGGAGGATCACAGATACGCAGTATTTT. The whole variable domain, filled in from reference TRBV18 and TRBJ2-3, reads NAGVMQNPRHLVRRRGQEARLRCSPMKGHSHVYWYRQLPEEGLKFMVYLQKENIIDESGMPKERFSAEFPKEGPSILRIQQVVRGDSAAYFCASSPSGRITDTQYFGPGTRLTVL.

J is TRBJ1-2 and V is TRBV19; maybe TRBD1 (5 bases). This CDR3 region has 14 residues. Germline V lookup: CDR1 LNHDA, CDR2 SQIVND (reference sequence). V was trimmed by 7 bases and J by 1 base, leaving 13 bases between them. The CDR3 nucleotides are TGTGCCAGTACAGGGCTAGACGGTAACTATGGCTACACCTTC. Residues: CASTGLDGNYGYTF. Full variable domain (outside the CDR3, taken from reference TRBV19 and TRBJ1-2): DGGITQSPKYLFRKEGQNVTLSCEQNLNHDAMYWYRQDPGQGLRLIYYSQIVNDFQKGDIAEGYSVSREKKESFPLTVTSAQKNPTAFYLCASTGLDGNYGYTFGSGTRLTVV.

A note on this clone: A much larger clone lies a single base off, so this may be a read error. The sample carries other DNA sequences with the same CDR3. The rearrangement joins TRBV28 to TRBJ2-2; no definite D call. Trimming cost V 3 bases and J 3 bases, with 2 bases left between them. CDR1 and CDR2 (germline): MDHEN, SYDVKM. The CDR3 covers 12 residues. CDR3 DNA sequence: TGTGCCAGCAGTTTGGACACCGGGGAGCTGTTTTTT. It codes for CASSLDTGELFF. Full variable domain (rest looked up from reference TRBV28 and TRBJ2-2): DVKVTQSSRYLVKRTGEKVFLECVQDMDHENMFWYRQDPGLGLRLIYFSYDVKMKEKGDIPEGYSVSREKKERFSLILESASTNQTSMYLCASSLDTGELFFGEGSRLTVL.

This clone has a count of ten or more. V gene TRBV28 combines with J gene TRBJ2-1; TRBD2 is a possible D gene (5 bases). The CDR3 is 15 residues long. Germline V lookup: CDR1 MDHEN, CDR2 SYDVKM. The V end lost 4 bases, the J end lost 2 bases, and 12 bases lay between the germline ends. This chain's CDR3 is CASSSGETTYNEQFF. As DNA, the CDR3 is TGTGCCAGCAGTTCCGGGGAGACCACCTACAATGAGCAGTTCTTC.

The rearrangement uses TRBV7-7 and TRBJ2-2; 7 bases map to TRBD1. CDR3 length: 14 amino acids. The V segment lost 5 bases and the J segment 7 bases; nucleotides outside the gene matches: 7. Per germline, CDR1 SSHAT and CDR2 FNYEAQ (reference sequence). The CDR3 spells CASSAGSGGGELFF. The CDR3 nucleotides read TGTGCCAGCAGCGCCGGGTCAGGGGGCGGGGAGCTGTTTTTT. Combining the CDR3 with reference TRBV7-7 and TRBJ2-2 gives the whole variable domain GAGVSQSPRYKVTKRGQDVTLRCDPISSHATLYWYQQALGQGPEFLTYFNYEAQPDKSGLPSDRFSAERPEGSISTLTIQRTEQRDSAMYRCASSAGSGGGELFFGEGSRLTVL.

The chain links TRBV7-9 to TRBJ2-7, with 8 positions matching TRBD1. CDR3 length: 15 residues. Germline-derived CDR1 and CDR2 are SEHNR and FQNEAQ (reference sequence). V lost 5 bases, J lost 4 bases, and 10 bases stayed unmatched. This CDR3 reads CASSLGEDRGYEQYF. CDR3 coding DNA: TGTGCCAGCAGCCTAGGCGAAGACAGGGGTTACGAGCAGTACTTC. Full variable domain (missing parts from reference TRBV7-9 and TRBJ2-7): DTGVSQNPRHKITKRGQNVTFRCDPISEHNRLYWYRQTLGQGPEFLTYFQNEAQLEKSRLLSDRFSAERPKGSFSTLEIQRTEQGDSAMYLCASSLGEDRGYEQYFGPGTRLTVT.

J is TRBJ2-5 and V is TRBV7-9; 10 bases map to TRBD2. The CDR3 consists of 17 residues. CDR1 is SEHNR and CDR2 is FQNEAQ in the germline V gene (reference sequence). Losses at the gene ends were 1 base for V and 5 bases for J; bases not matched to a gene: 10. CDR3 bases: TGTGCCAGCAGCTTAGGAGGACTAGCGGTTTTTGGGGAGACCCAGTACTTC. Translation: CASSLGGLAVFGETQYF.

The rearrangement uses TRBV6-4 and TRBJ2-1, with D possibly being TRBD1 or TRBD2 (6 bases each). The CDR3 runs to 16 residues. Per germline, CDR1 MRHNA and CDR2 SNTAGT. The V end was cut by 7 bases, the J end by 2 bases, with 18 bases between. CDR3 coding DNA: TGTGCCAGCACCCGCGAGGGGGACTTGACCTACAATGAGCAGTTCTTC. Translation: CASTREGDLTYNEQFF.